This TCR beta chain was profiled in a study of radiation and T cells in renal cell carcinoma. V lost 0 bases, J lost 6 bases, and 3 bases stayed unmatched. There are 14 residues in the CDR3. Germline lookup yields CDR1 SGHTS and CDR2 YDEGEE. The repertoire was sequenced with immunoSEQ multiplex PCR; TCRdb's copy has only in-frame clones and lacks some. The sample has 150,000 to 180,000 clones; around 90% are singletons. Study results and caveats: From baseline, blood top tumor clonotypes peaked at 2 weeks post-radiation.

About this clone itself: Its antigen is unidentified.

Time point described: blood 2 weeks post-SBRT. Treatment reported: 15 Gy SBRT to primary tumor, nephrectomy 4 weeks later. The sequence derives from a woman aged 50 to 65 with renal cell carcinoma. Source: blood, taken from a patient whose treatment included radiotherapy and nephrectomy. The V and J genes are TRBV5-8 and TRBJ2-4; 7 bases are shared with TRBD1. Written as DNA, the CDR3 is TGTGCCAGCAGCTTGGAACAGGGGAGAAACATTCAGTACTTC. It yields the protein CASSLEQGRNIQYF. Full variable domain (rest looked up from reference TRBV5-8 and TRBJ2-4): EAGVTQSPTHLIKTRGQQATLRCSPISGHTSVYWYQQALGLGLQFLLWYDEGEERNRGNFPPRFSGRQFPNYSSELNVNALELEDSALYLCASSLEQGRNIQYFGAGTRLSVL.